The T cell receptor (beta chain) under discussion was sequenced for a study of cytomegalovirus exposure and HLA in healthy donors. The repertoire was sequenced with immunoSEQ multiplex PCR; TCRdb's copy has only in-frame clones and lacks some. In the table there are roughly 140,000 clones, around nine tenths of which are singletons. Worth noting for this clone: What it recognizes is unknown.

The germline gives CDR1 SGHRS, CDR2 YFSETQ. There are 17 residues in the CDR3. Trimming cost V 1 base and J 2 bases; bases outside gene matches: 4. The study's findings and limits: The CMV antigen specificity of three CMV-associated chains was confirmed through in vitro analysis.

The receptor comes from a young woman in good health and CMV-seropositive. The sequencing input was PBMCs. This rearrangement joins TRBV5-1 to TRBJ2-3; 13 bases align to TRBD2. CDR3 protein: CASSLTGTSGNTDTQYF. CDR3 nucleotides: TGCGCCAGCAGCTTGACCGGGACTAGCGGGAACACAGATACGCAGTATTTT.